Presented here are 24 T cell receptor beta chains from one specimen sequenced in a study of CD8+ T cells in alopecia areata. Treatment indicated: oral pan-JAK inhibitor, 5-10 mg twice daily. Reverse transcription of extracted RNA yielded cDNA, which provided the sequencing template. Clones were read by immunoSEQ multiplex PCR, and TCRdb kept only the in-frame ones, dropping some. The sample holds 150,000 to 200,000 clones, around 50% seen once. Sequenced material: CD8+ T cells sorted from blood, taken at week 24, from a patient treated with tofacitinib. The receptor source for this set is a human donor with alopecia areata.

This chain links TRBV20-1 with TRBJ1-1; D not certain. This CDR3 is built from 11 residues. Trimming left V 6 bases short and J 7 bases short, with 12 bases between. CDR1 and CDR2 from the germline V gene are DFQATT and SNEGSKA (reference sequence). The DNA for the CDR3 is TGCAGTGCCGACGAGGGTGTTGAAGCTTTCTTT. Its translation: CSADEGVEAFF.

V is TRBV13 and J is TRBJ2-1; possible D gene TRBD1, 5 bases. V shed 6 bases and J shed 1 base, with 10 bases lying between them. The CDR3 sequence is 14 residues long. The germline gives CDR1 PRHDT, CDR2 FYEKMQ (reference sequence). The CDR3 sequence: CASRLQGSYNEQFF. The DNA of the CDR3 is TGTGCCAGCAGACTCCAGGGTTCCTACAATGAGCAGTTCTTC. Looking up the rest from reference TRBV13 and TRBJ2-1 gives the full variable domain: AAGVIQSPRHLIKEKRETATLKCYPIPRHDTVYWYQQGPGQDPQFLISFYEKMQSDKGSIPDRFSAQQFSDYHSELNMSSLELGDSALYFCASRLQGSYNEQFFGPGTRLTVL.

A few counts support this clone. The chain uses TRBV6-5 and TRBJ2-1, with 8 bases identical to TRBD2. Trimming took 0 bases from V and 3 from J; bases not matched to a gene: 1. Germline loops: CDR1 MNHEY, CDR2 SVGAGI. The length of the CDR3 is 15 residues. The CDR3 sequence: CASSYSAGDYNEQFF. CDR3 DNA: TGTGCCAGCAGTTACTCAGCGGGGGACTACAATGAGCAGTTCTTC.

The chain has TRBV29-1 and TRBJ1-3; 8 bases match TRBD1. Germline V gives CDR1 SQVTM, CDR2 ANQGSEA. The V and J ends lost 2 bases and 4 bases, in that order; junction bases with no gene match: 4. The CDR3 length is 14 residues. CDR3 residues: CSVEWPGGGNTIYF. As DNA, the CDR3 is TGCAGCGTTGAATGGCCAGGGGGCGGAAACACCATATATTTT.

The chain has TRBV6-1 and TRBJ2-7; no clear D. CDR1 and CDR2 (germline): MNHNS, SASEGT. This CDR3 contains 13 residues. Trimming stripped 4 bases from V and 0 bases from J, with 7 bases between. CDR3 DNA: TGTGCCAGCAGTGCGGCTGTCTCCTACGAGCAGTACTTC. It specifies CASSAAVSYEQYF.

About this clone itself: Relative to the germline gene, one junction end is altered; a read error may explain this. This sequence joins TRBV2 and TRBJ1-3, with no clear D. The CDR3 length is 10 residues. Germline values: CDR1 SNHLY, CDR2 FYNNEI. The CDR3 DNA follows: TGTGCCAGCAGTGAGAATAATTTGGTGTTT. It yields the protein CASSENNLVF. The variable domain in full, completed from reference TRBV2 and TRBJ1-3, reads EPEVTQTPSHQVTQMGQEVILRCVPISNHLYFYWYRQILGQKVEFLVSFYNNEISEKSEIFDDQFSVERPDGSNFTLKIRSTKLEDSAMYFCASSENNLVFGEGSWLTVV.

This clone was seen a handful of times. The V gene is TRBV6-5, the J gene TRBJ2-1; 11 positions match TRBD2. The germline gives CDR1 MNHEY, CDR2 SVGAGI. V lost 4 bases, J lost 4 bases, and 3 bases stayed unmatched. CDR3 length equals 15 residues. The CDR3 nucleotides read TGTGCCAGCAGTTTTTCTAGCGGGGGGTACAATGAGCAGTTCTTC. It is translated as CASSFSSGGYNEQFF.

The J gene is TRBJ1-1, the V gene TRBV27; TRBD1 is a possible D gene (5 bases). V shed 5 bases and J shed 12 bases, with 19 bases lying between them. Germline CDR1 and CDR2: MNHEY and SMNVEV (reference sequence). The CDR3 runs 13 residues. CDR3 loop: CASSTYGAGHPFF. CDR3 DNA sequence: TGTGCCAGCAGTACGTATGGGGCAGGGCACCCTTTCTTT.

This clone was recorded a few times. This chain connects TRBV29-1 to TRBJ2-7, with 7 bases fitting TRBD1. The CDR3 is 13 residues long. From germline, CDR1 is SQVTM and CDR2 ANQGSEA. J gave up 2 bases and V 7 bases, and 8 bases lay outside the gene matches. The CDR3 DNA reads as TGCAGCGCCCTAAGCGGACAGGCCTACGAGCAGTACTTC. Translated, it gives CSALSGQAYEQYF.

V and J are TRBV30 and TRBJ2-1; TRBD2 might be the D (5 bases). V was shortened by 7 bases and J by 3 bases, with 13 bases between the two germline ends. This CDR3 has 13 amino acids. Germline V lookup: CDR1 GTSNPN, CDR2 SVGIG (reference sequence). CDR3 protein: CASPGNIYNEQFF. In DNA, the CDR3 is TGTGCCTCCCCCGGGAACATCTACAATGAGCAGTTCTTC.

This clone was seen only a few times. The chain carries TRBV29-1 and TRBJ2-2; TRBD1 is a possible D gene (6 bases). Germline loops: CDR1 SQVTM, CDR2 ANQGSEA. This CDR3 spans 12 amino acids. Trimming removed 1 base at V and 8 bases at J, with 8 bases between. The CDR3 DNA is TGCAGCGTTGAAGTGGGGGCGGGGGAGCTGTTTTTT. Residues: CSVEVGAGELFF.

The sample holds a few counts of this clone. The chain has TRBV2 and TRBJ2-3; no clear D gene. The germline V gene has CDR1 SNHLY and CDR2 FYNNEI. This CDR3 region has 11 residues. V gave up 8 bases and J gave up 5 bases, with 8 bases separating them. The CDR3 nucleotides are TGTGCCAGCCCCTCTAGAGATACGCAGTATTTT. This sequence encodes CASPSRDTQYF.

The rearrangement joins TRBV9 to TRBJ2-1; weak D call: TRBD2 (6 bases). The germline gives CDR1 SGDLS, CDR2 YYNGEE. Trimming stripped 6 bases from V and 6 bases from J, with 19 bases between. This CDR3 is 15 amino acids long. CDR3 DNA sequence: TGTGCCAGCAAAGGGGCGGGCGGGGCGAGCAATGAGCAGTTCTTC. It codes for CASKGAGGASNEQFF.

V and J are TRBV29-1 and TRBJ1-1; D not certain. The CDR3 extends over 12 amino acids. V was trimmed by 5 bases and J by 2 bases, leaving 9 bases between them. The germline V gene encodes CDR1 SQVTM and CDR2 ANQGSEA. CDR3 DNA sequence: TGCAGCGTTCCGACAAGAAACACTGAAGCTTTCTTT. Translating gives CSVPTRNTEAFF. The whole variable domain, filled in from reference TRBV29-1 and TRBJ1-1, reads SAVISQKPSRDICQRGTSLTIQCQVDSQVTMMFWYRQQPGQSLTLIATANQGSEATYESGFVIDKFPISRPNLTFSTLTVSNMSPEDSSIYLCSVPTRNTEAFFGQGTRLTVV.

This clone was seen only a few times. The chain employs TRBV27 and TRBJ2-1; D gene ambiguous. Germline CDR1 and CDR2: MNHEY and SMNVEV (reference sequence). The CDR3 has 13 residues. V lost 0 bases, J lost 5 bases, and 5 bases lay in between. CDR3: CASSLSVDNEQFF. The CDR3 nucleotides read TGTGCCAGCAGTTTATCGGTGGACAATGAGCAGTTCTTC.

Written as DNA, the CDR3 is TGTGCCAGCAGTCTTATCGGGGGGCCCTACAATGAGCAGTTCTTC. Translating gives CASSLIGGPYNEQFF. V gene TRBV2 combines with J gene TRBJ2-1; possibly TRBD2 for D (7 bases). CDR1 is SNHLY, CDR2 FYNNEI, per germline. There are 15 residues in the CDR3. V gave up 5 bases and J gave up 2 bases, with 13 bases separating them. The variable domain in full, completed from reference TRBV2 and TRBJ2-1, reads EPEVTQTPSHQVTQMGQEVILRCVPISNHLYFYWYRQILGQKVEFLVSFYNNEISEKSEIFDDQFSVERPDGSNFTLKIRSTKLEDSAMYFCASSLIGGPYNEQFFGPGTRLTVL.

This clone was seen a handful of times. The V and J genes are TRBV14 and TRBJ2-7, with D maybe TRBD2 (6 bases). This CDR3 comprises 15 residues. The V gene's germline CDR1 is SGHDN and CDR2 FVKESK. Trimming pared 0 bases from V and 5 bases from J, leaving 14 bases between. The CDR3 sequence: CASSQEWAREDEQYF. CDR3 DNA: TGTGCCAGCAGCCAAGAATGGGCCAGGGAGGACGAGCAGTACTTC.

The chain couples TRBV4-2 to TRBJ2-2; 7 positions match TRBD1. Germline-derived CDR1 and CDR2 are LGHNA and YNFKEQ. The CDR3 has 12 amino acids. J lost 13 bases, V lost 2 bases, and 4 bases had no gene match. The DNA for the CDR3 is TGTGCCAGCAGCCAATTAGGGGGCGGGCTGTTTTTT. This codes for CASSQLGGGLFF.

The chain couples TRBV30 to TRBJ2-4, with D perhaps TRBD1 (5 bases). Germline CDR1 is GTSNPN and CDR2 is SVGIG (reference sequence). There are 13 residues in the CDR3. Trimming shortened V by 4 bases and J by 6 bases, and 13 bases separated the two germline ends. CDR3 protein: CAWTDGQGNIQYF. As DNA, the CDR3 is TGTGCCTGGACAGATGGGCAGGGAAACATTCAGTACTTC.

Here the CDR3 DNA reads TGTGCCAGGAGGGACGGGAACACTGAAGCTTTCTTT. Its translation: CARRDGNTEAFF. V is TRBV2 and J is TRBJ1-1; D may be TRBD1 (5 bases). V shed 9 bases and J shed 1 base, with 9 bases lying between them. The length of the CDR3 is 12 residues. CDR1 and CDR2 from the germline V gene are SNHLY and FYNNEI.

This rearrangement joins TRBV29-1 to TRBJ2-3; D gene unclear. Germline loops: CDR1 SQVTM, CDR2 ANQGSEA. The ends were cut back, 1 base at V and 0 bases at J, with 5 bases in the middle. The length of the CDR3 is 13 residues. The CDR3 bases are TGCAGCGTTGAAGGCCTTAGCACAGATACGCAGTATTTT. Translation gives CSVEGLSTDTQYF.

This clone was found a few times. The rearrangement uses TRBV29-1 and TRBJ2-1, with 8 nucleotides matching TRBD1. Germline lookup yields CDR1 SQVTM and CDR2 ANQGSEA. V shed 5 bases and J 9 bases; nucleotides not matched to a gene: 12. This CDR3 is built from 14 residues. CDR3 in amino acids: CSVQYDDRGGEQFF. The CDR3 DNA follows: TGCAGCGTTCAATATGACGACAGGGGTGGTGAGCAGTTCTTC.

The CDR3 DNA reads TGCAGCGTTGATCGACGGGCGATAGCTAACTATGGCTACACCTTC. Amino acids: CSVDRRAIANYGYTF. The chain uses TRBV29-1 and TRBJ1-2; no reliable D call. Germline CDR1 SQVTM, CDR2 ANQGSEA. With 3 bases removed from V and 0 bases from J, the gap between germline ends came to 14 bases. This CDR3 is 15 amino acids long.

This rearrangement joins TRBV7-9 to TRBJ2-2, with D uncertain. The CDR3 is 10 amino acids. Trimming pared 5 bases from V and 9 bases from J, leaving 4 bases between. Germline V gene data show CDR1 as SEHNR and CDR2 as FQNEAQ (reference sequence). CDR3 amino acids: CASSIRELFF. The CDR3 DNA reads TGTGCCAGCAGCATCCGGGAGCTGTTTTTT.